This TCR beta chain was obtained from a study of neoadjuvant anti-PD-1 for oral cavity cancer (TCRdb year 2021). As for the study more broadly: Before curative-intent surgical resection, most patients were given three to four biweekly doses of nivolumab at 3 mg/kg. A fourth nivolumab dose was given around day 43 to patients without progression, and definitive surgical resection was performed in those patients on days 50-56. Under RECIST 1.1, a patient counted as a responder if showing complete response, partial response or stable disease, and as a non-responder if showing progression. The parent correlative cohort had about a dozen patients and a response rate of over 25%.

V was cut back by 6 bases and J by 0 bases, leaving a gap of 21 bases between them. There are 18 amino acids in the CDR3, from cysteine to phenylalanine inclusive. The entry retains the CDR3 DNA only, 54 bases that are in frame from base 1. The germline V gene yields SGHVS for CDR1 and FQNEAQ for CDR2. For deep sequencing, PBMC libraries mostly used about 490 ng of input genomic DNA, with six replicates for each sample. Following the manufacturer's instructions, the team built TCRbeta libraries using the immunoSEQ hsTCRbeta kit. The finished libraries were brought together in one pool at roughly 2.7 nM, which was then read using an Illumina NovaSeq 6000 S4 flow cell. In the paper's pipeline: Raw data preprocessing and quality control were performed with the immunoSEQ Analyzer. The analysis was limited to productive rearrangements, and each clonotype was defined by a unique CDR3 amino acid sequence. Repertoire clonality was estimated as the Gini-Simpson index, which was calculated using the R package tcR. Student's t test was used to compare Gini indices, while Pearson correlation assessed associations with tumor size change. Here the immuneACCESS table is served through TCRdb, limited to in-frame sequences with V and J called. Missing clones are a known gap in these copies; in checked studies unresolved V genes cover under half, and the rest lacks a known reason. V and J calls and clone size are those listed in that table; D and trimming were worked out from the DNA. The sample table shows roughly 13,000 clones, and roughly two thirds are seen once. The ten largest make up 2.4% of the sample.

Remarks on this clone: The antigen it binds to is not known. The record has no base qualities; no much larger clone is one base away.

The sample's time point, from its label and the paper: before neoadjuvant nivolumab. Patients had been newly diagnosed with stage II-IVA oral cavity squamous cell carcinoma, and no prior systemic or radiation treatment had been given to the patients. Everyone in the cohort had locally advanced, HPV-negative oral cavity squamous cell carcinoma. Peripheral blood mononuclear cells were analyzed directly and were not maintained or expanded in culture. Samples came from a longitudinal correlative study of a single-arm phase II trial of neoadjuvant nivolumab in oral cavity squamous cell carcinoma. Genomic DNA-based TCRbeta sequencing was performed on subject-matched pre- and post-treatment PBMCs and tumors from three responders and three non-responders. Peripheral blood mononuclear cells were collected once before nivolumab treatment and again after treatment, at the time of surgery. Genomic DNA was isolated from PBMCs using the Maxwell RSC DNA from Cells kit.

Results and caveats for the whole study, not just this receptor: TCR analyses included only a few patients per response group, and the authors called for larger cohorts for validation. Higher pretreatment blood Treg/Th17 ratios correlated with both higher pretreatment blood TCRbeta clonality and lower post-treatment tumor TCRbeta clonality. After neoadjuvant nivolumab, non-responders showed significantly higher T cell clonality (Gini index) in PBMCs than responders did.

The rearranged chain carries TRBV7-8 and TRBJ2-1, with the D call perhaps TRBD1 or TRBD2, as 5 bases match in each case. This material consisted of PBMCs, taken before nivolumab (anti-PD-1) treatment. The clonotype comes from a person aged 40 to 85 with oral cavity squamous cell carcinoma. The CDR3: CASRRDLRVSSSYNEQFF. The DNA sequence is given as TGTGCCAGCAGGAGGGACCTCCGGGTCTCAAGCTCCTACAATGAGCAGTTCTTC.